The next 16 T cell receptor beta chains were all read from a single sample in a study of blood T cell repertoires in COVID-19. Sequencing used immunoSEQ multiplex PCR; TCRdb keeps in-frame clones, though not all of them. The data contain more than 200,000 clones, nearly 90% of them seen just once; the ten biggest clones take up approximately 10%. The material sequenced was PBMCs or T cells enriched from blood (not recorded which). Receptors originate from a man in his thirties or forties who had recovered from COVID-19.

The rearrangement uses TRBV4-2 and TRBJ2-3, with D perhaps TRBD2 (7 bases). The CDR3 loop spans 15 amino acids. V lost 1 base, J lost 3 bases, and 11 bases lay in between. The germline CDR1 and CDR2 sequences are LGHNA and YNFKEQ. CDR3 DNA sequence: TGTGCCAGCAGCCAAGGAAGGGGGGGAACAGATACGCAGTATTTT. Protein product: CASSQGRGGTDTQYF.

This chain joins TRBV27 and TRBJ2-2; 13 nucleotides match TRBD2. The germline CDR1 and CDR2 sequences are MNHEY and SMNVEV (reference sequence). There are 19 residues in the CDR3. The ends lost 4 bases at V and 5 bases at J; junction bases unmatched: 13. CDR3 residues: CASSWVGLAGFSQTGELFF. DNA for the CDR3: TGTGCCAGCAGTTGGGTGGGACTAGCGGGATTTTCTCAGACCGGGGAGCTGTTTTTT.

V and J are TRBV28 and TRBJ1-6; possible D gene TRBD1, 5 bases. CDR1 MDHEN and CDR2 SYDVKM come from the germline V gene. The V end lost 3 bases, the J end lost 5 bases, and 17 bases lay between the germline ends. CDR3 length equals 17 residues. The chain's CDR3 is CASSLGFGGRDNSPLHF. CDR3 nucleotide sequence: TGTGCCAGCAGTTTGGGTTTCGGTGGCAGGGATAATTCACCCCTCCACTTT.

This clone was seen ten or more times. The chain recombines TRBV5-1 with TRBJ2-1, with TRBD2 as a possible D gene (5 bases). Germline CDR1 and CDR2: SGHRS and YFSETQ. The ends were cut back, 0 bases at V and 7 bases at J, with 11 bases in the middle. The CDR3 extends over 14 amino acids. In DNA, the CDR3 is TGCGCCAGCAGCTTGGGCGGAGGACCTAATGAGCAGTTCTTC. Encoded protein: CASSLGGGPNEQFF.

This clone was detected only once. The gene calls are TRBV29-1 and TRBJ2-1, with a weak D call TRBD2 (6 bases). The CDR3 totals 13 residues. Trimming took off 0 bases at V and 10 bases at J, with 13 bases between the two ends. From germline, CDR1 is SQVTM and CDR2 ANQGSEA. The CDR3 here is CSVEEEVAGEQFF. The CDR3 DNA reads TGCAGCGTTGAAGAGGAGGTTGCGGGAGAGCAGTTCTTC.

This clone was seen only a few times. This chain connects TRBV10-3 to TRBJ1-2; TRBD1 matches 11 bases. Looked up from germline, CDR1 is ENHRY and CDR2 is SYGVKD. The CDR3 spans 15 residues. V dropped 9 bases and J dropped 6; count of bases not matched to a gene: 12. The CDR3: CAITLTRTGGHGYTF. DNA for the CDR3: TGTGCCATAACTTTAACAAGGACAGGGGGCCATGGCTACACCTTC.

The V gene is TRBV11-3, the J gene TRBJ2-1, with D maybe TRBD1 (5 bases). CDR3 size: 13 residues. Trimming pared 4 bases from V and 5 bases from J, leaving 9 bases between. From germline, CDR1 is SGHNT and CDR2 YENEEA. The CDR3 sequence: CASSSQGHNEQFF. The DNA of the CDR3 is TGTGCCAGCAGCTCGCAGGGTCACAATGAGCAGTTCTTC.

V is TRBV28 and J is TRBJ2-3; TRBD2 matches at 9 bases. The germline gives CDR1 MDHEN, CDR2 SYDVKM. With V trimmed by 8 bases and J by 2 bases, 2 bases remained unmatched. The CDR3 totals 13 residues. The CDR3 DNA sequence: TGTGCCAGCCAGCGGGGGGCCACAGATACGCAGTATTTT. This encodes CASQRGATDTQYF.

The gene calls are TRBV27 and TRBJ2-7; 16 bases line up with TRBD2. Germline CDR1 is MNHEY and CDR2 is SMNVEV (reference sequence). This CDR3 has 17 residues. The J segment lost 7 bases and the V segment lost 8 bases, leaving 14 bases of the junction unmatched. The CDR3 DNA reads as TGTGCCAGCGGCCAAACCTACCGGGGACTAGCGGGAGGGGAGCAGTACTTC. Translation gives CASGQTYRGLAGGEQYF.

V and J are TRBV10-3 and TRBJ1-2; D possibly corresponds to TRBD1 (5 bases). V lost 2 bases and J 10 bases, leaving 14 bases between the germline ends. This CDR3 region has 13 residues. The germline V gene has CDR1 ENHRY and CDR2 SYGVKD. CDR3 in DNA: TGTGCCATCAGTGAGACTTCGGGGGGTTTCTACACCTTC. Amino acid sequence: CAISETSGGFYTF.

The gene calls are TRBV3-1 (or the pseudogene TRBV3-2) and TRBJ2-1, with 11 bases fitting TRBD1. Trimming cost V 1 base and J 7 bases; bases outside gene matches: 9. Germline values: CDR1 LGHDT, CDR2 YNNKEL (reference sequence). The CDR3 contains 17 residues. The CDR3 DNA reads TGTGCCAGCAGCCAAGTGCCAGGACAGGGGGCCCGAAATGAGCAGTTCTTC. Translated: CASSQVPGQGARNEQFF.

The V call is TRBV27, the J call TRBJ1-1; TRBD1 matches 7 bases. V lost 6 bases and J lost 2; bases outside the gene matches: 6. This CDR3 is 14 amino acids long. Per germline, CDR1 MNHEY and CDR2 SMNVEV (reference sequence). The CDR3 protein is CASRTRDRNTEAFF. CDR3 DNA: TGTGCCAGCAGAACTAGGGACAGAAACACTGAAGCTTTCTTT.

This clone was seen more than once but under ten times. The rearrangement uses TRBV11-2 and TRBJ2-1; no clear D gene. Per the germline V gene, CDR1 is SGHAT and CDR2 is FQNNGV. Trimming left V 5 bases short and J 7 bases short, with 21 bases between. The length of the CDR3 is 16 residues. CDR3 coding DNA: TGTGCCAGCAGCGTAACCCTGGCGAGGTCGATTAATGAGCAGTTCTTC. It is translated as CASSVTLARSINEQFF.

In nucleotides, the CDR3 is TGTGCCAGTAGTGGGGCAGAGGGACTAGGCTCCTACAATGAGCAGTTCTTC. Protein product: CASSGAEGLGSYNEQFF. The rearrangement joins TRBV19 to TRBJ2-1; 8 bases are a match to TRBD2. The CDR3 is 17 amino acids. Germline V lookup: CDR1 LNHDA, CDR2 SQIVND (reference sequence). V shed 5 bases, J shed 0 bases, and the junction held 9 bases outside the gene matches. Variable domain in full (rest from reference TRBV19 and TRBJ2-1): DGGITQSPKYLFRKEGQNVTLSCEQNLNHDAMYWYRQDPGQGLRLIYYSQIVNDFQKGDIAEGYSVSREKKESFPLTVTSAQKNPTAFYLCASSGAEGLGSYNEQFFGPGTRLTVL.

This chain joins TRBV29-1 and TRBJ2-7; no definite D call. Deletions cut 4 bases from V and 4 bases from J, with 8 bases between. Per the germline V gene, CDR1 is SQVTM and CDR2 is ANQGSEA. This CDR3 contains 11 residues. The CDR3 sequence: CSVGARYEQYF. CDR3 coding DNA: TGCAGCGTTGGGGCTCGGTACGAGCAGTACTTC.

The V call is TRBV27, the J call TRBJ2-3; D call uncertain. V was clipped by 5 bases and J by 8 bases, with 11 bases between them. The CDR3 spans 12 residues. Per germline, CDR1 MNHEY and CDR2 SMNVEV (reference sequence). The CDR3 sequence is CASSPTFGTQYF. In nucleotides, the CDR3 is TGTGCCAGCAGTCCTACTTTTGGTACGCAGTATTTT.